This T cell receptor beta chain derives from a study of blood T cell repertoires in COVID-19. Overall study context: The samples span acute and convalescent COVID-19 from the United States, Italy and Spain. T cells, B-cell-depleted T cells, or PBMCs supplied cDNA or gDNA.

Study processing details: Nucleated cell number was recorded as an estimate derived from reference gene primer amplification. Clones were read by immunoSEQ multiplex PCR, and TCRdb kept only the in-frame ones, dropping some. V and J calls and clone size are given by that table; D and trimming were obtained from the DNA. This table has approximately 33,000 clones, roughly 88% appearing once. Seattle's cohort entered during active infection and was followed longitudinally. The material sequenced was peripheral blood. This sequence originates from a man in his fifties or sixties with COVID-19, enrolled during active disease.

In nucleotides, the CDR3 is TGCGCCAGCAGCCAAGATTTAAGCGCAAACACCGGGGAGCTGTTTTTT. Translated, it gives CASSQDLSANTGELFF. This rearrangement joins TRBV4-1 to TRBJ2-2; D is unresolved. Germline V lookup: CDR1 MGHRA, CDR2 YSYEKL. The CDR3 sequence is 16 residues long. The germline V and J ends were trimmed by 0 bases and 2 bases, with 10 bases remaining between them.